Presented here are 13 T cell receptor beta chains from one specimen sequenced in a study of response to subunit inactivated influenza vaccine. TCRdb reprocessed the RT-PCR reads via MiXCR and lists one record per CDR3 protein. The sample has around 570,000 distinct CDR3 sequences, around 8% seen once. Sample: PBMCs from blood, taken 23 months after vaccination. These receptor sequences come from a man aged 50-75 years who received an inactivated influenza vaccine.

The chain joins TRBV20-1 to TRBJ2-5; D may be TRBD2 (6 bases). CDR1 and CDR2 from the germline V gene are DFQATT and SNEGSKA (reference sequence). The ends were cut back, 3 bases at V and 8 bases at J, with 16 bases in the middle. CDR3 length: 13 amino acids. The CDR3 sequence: CSARAGKRDTQYF. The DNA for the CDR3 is TGCAGTGCTAGGGCGGGAAAGAGAGATACCCAGTACTTC.

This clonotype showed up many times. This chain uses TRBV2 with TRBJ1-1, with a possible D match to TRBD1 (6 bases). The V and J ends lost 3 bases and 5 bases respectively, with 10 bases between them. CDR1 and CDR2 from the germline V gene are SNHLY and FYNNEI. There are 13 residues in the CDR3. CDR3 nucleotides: TGTGCCAGCAGTGACCTCAGGGGAACTGAAGCTTTCTTT. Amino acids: CASSDLRGTEAFF.

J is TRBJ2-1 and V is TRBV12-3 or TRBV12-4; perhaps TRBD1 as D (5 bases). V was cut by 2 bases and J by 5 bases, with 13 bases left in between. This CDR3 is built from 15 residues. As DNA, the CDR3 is TGTGCCAGCAGTTTATGGGGCCAGGGCCACAATGAGCAGTTCTTC. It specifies CASSLWGQGHNEQFF.

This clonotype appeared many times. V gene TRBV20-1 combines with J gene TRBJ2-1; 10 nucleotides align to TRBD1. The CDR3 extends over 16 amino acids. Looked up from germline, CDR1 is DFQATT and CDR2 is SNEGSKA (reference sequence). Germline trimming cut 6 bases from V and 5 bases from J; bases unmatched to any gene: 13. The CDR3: CSAQPLGQGVHNEQFF. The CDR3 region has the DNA TGCAGTGCCCAGCCCCTCGGACAGGGGGTACACAATGAGCAGTTCTTC.

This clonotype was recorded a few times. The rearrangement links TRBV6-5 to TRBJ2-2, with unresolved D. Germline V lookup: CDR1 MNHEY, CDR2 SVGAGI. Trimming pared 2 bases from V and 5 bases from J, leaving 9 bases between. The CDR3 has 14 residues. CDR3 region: CASSYIGRTGELFF. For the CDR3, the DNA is TGTGCCAGCAGTTACATCGGTCGAACCGGGGAGCTGTTTTTT.

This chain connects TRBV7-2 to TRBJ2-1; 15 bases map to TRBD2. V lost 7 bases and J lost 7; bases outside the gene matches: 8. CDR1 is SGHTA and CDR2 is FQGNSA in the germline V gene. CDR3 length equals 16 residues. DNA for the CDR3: TGTGCCAGCACCTTGACCGGGACTAGCGGGAGGAATGAGCAGTTCTTC. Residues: CASTLTGTSGRNEQFF.

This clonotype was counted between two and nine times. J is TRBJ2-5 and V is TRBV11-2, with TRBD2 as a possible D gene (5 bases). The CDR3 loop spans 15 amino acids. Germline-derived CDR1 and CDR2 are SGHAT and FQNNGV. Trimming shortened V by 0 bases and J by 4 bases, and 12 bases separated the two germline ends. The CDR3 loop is CASSLDRGPGETQYF. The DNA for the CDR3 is TGTGCCAGCAGCTTAGACCGCGGGCCGGGAGAGACCCAGTACTTC.

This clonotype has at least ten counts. The CDR3 sequence: CATSRDRDYTEAFF. Here the CDR3 DNA reads TGTGCCACCAGCAGAGATCGCGATTACACTGAAGCTTTCTTT. V gene TRBV15 combines with J gene TRBJ1-1; D not certain. CDR1 and CDR2 (germline): LNHNV, YYDKDF (reference sequence). The CDR3 has 14 residues. V lost 0 bases, J lost 3 bases, and 8 bases lay in between.

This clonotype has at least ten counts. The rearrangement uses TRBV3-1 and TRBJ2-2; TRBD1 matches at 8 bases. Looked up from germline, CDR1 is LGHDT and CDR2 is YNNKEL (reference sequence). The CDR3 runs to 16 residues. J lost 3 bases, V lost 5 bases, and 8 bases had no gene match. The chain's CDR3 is CASSEGQGRYTGELFF. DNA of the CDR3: TGTGCCAGCAGCGAAGGACAGGGAAGGTACACCGGGGAGCTGTTTTTT. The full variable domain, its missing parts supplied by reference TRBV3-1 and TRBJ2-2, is DTAVSQTPKYLVTQMGNDKSIKCEQNLGHDTMYWYKQDSKKFLKIMFSYNNKELIINETVPNRFSPKSPDKAHLNLHINSLELGDSAVYFCASSEGQGRYTGELFFGEGSRLTVL.

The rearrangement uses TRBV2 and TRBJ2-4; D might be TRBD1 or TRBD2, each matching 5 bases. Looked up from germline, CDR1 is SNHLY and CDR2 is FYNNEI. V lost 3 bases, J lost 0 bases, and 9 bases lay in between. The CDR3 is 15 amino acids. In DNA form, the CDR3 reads TGTGCCAGCAGTGAGGGGGAGCTAGCCAAAAACATTCAGTACTTC. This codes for CASSEGELAKNIQYF.

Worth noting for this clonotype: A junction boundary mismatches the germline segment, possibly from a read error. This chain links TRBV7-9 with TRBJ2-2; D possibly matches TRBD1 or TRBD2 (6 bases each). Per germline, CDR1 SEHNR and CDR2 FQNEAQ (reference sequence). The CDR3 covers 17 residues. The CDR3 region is CASSQTRGDPNTWELFF. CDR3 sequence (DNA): TGTGCCAGCAGCCAAACGAGGGGGGATCCCAACACCTGGGAGCTGTTTTTT.

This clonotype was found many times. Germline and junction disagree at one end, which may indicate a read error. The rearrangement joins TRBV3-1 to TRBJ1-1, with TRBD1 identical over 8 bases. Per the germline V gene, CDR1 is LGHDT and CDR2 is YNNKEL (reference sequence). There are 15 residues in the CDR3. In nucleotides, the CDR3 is TGTGCCAGCAGCCACCAGGGGGCTAAGGGCACTGAAGCCTTCTTT. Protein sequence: CASSHQGAKGTEAFF.

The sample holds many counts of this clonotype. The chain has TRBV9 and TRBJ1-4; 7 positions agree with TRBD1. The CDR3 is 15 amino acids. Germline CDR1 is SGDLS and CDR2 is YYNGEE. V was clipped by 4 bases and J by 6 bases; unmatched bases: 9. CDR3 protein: CASSLRIGTDEKLFF. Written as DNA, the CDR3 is TGTGCCAGCAGCCTCCGTATCGGGACAGATGAAAAACTGTTTTTT.